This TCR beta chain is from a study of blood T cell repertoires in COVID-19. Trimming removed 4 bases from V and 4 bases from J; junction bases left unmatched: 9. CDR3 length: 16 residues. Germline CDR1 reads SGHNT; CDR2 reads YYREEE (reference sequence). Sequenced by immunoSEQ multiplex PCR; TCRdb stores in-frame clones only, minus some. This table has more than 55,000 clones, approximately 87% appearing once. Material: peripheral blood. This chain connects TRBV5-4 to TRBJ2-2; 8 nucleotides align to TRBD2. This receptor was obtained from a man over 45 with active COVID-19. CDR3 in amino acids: CASSGRAGVGTGELFF. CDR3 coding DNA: TGTGCCAGCAGCGGGAGAGCGGGAGTTGGCACCGGGGAGCTGTTTTTT.